The rows below give T cell receptor beta chains drawn from one sample of a study of T cells in tuberculosis. TCRdb keeps only in-frame clones here, not all; method: immunoSEQ multiplex PCR. The sample includes around 33,000 clones, around 93% of them seen just once. The sequencing sample was made of PBMCs. These receptors originate from a donor aged 10-29 years with latent tuberculosis or without tuberculosis infection. Some clones in this sample may be carry-over from other donors' samples. Both conserved end residues are part of each CDR3. A D gene is named only where the DNA matches it firmly. Clone size is not always given. Where it is, it says once, few, many or a class for expanded clones.

TRBD1	TRBV28	NA	TRBJ2-7	TGTGCCAGCAGCCCTGGACAGGTATCCTCCTACGAGCAGTACTTC	CASSPGQVSSYEQYF
TRBD2	TRBV5-1	NA	TRBJ2-5	TGCGCCAGCAGCCCCCGGGAGGGGGAGACCCAGTACTTC	CASSPREGETQYF
TRBD1	TRBV7-6	NA	TRBJ1-4	TGTGCCAGCAGCCCCAGACAGGGTCCGAGAGAAAAACTGTTTTTT	CASSPRQGPREKLFF
NA	TRBV25-1	NA	TRBJ1-4	TGTGCCAGCAGTGTTACAGGGAGCACTAATGAAAAACTGTTTTTT	CASSVTGSTNEKLFF
NA	TRBV7-9	NA	TRBJ2-1	TGTGCCAGCAGCCTAAACCGGGGTAGCTCCTACAATGAGCAGTTCTTC	CASSLNRGSSYNEQFF
NA	TRBV13	once	TRBJ1-4	TGTGCCAGCAGCTTGGGAGTTACTCATGAAAAACTGTTTTTT	CASSLGVTHEKLFF
NA	TRBV5-1	NA	TRBJ2-3	TGCGCCAGCAGCACTTCGTCCCCTAGCACAGATACGCAGTATTTT	CASSTSSPSTDTQYF
NA	TRBV18	NA	TRBJ1-1	TGTGCCAGCTCCCGGGGTCCGTTGGGCAACACTGAAGCTTTCTTT	CASSRGPLGNTEAFF
NA	TRBV12-5	NA	TRBJ2-1	TGTGCTGGGGGGATCGATGAGCAGTTCTTC	CAGGIDEQFF
NA	TRBV7-8	NA	TRBJ1-2	TGTGCCAGCAGCTTACCCCGGACAGAACCTGATCCCTATGGCTACACCTTC	CASSLPRTEPDPYGYTF
NA	TRBV5-1	NA	TRBJ2-3	TGCGCCAGCAGGTCAGGCACAGATACGCAGTATTTT	CASRSGTDTQYF
NA	TRBV25-1	NA	TRBJ2-7	TGTGCCAGCAGTGAACCAGAGGCCTACGAGCAGTACTTC	CASSEPEAYEQYF
TRBD1	TRBV7-9	NA	TRBJ1-4	TGTGCCAGCAGCTTAGGAGGGACAGGTAGAAATGAAAAACTGTTTTTT	CASSLGGTGRNEKLFF
TRBD1	TRBV2	NA	TRBJ1-2	TGTGCCAGCCGGGGACAGGGGGCGCAGGTAGCAGACTATGGCTACACCTTC	CASRGQGAQVADYGYTF
TRBD1	TRBV2	NA	TRBJ2-7	TGTGCCAGAGCGGCAGGGGGCGGGTACGAGCAGTACTTC	CARAAGGGYEQYF
NA	TRBV5-1	once	TRBJ2-5	TGCGCCAGCAGCGTTGACAGGAGCCAAGAGACCCAGTACTTC	CASSVDRSQETQYF
TRBD1	TRBV29-1	NA	TRBJ2-7	TGCAGCGTTGCCCGGGACAGCTACGAGCAGTACTTC	CSVARDSYEQYF
NA	TRBV7-6	NA	TRBJ2-1	TGTGCCAGCAGCTTAAAAGCTATCAATGAGCAGTTCTTC	CASSLKAINEQFF
TRBD1	TRBV5-1	NA	TRBJ2-7	TGCGCCAGCAGCCCGGGACAGGGGGGCGGCGAGCAGTACTTC	CASSPGQGGGEQYF